This T cell receptor (beta chain) came from a study of CD4 T cells in relation to SARS-CoV-2 and coronaviruses. Overall study findings and caveats: Compared with monoreactive clones, crossreactive clones showed significantly weaker SARS-CoV-2 expansion.

This clone occurred once. Its antigen is unknown. Unexposed donor CD4+ T cells date from about 2011-2018, before the COVID-19 pandemic. The cells were cultured for 10 days before CD4+ T cells were isolated. Cells permitting, SARS-CoV-2 S/N and four cold-coronavirus spikes were tested on unexposed-donor CD4+ T cells. The V segment lost 3 bases and the J segment 3 bases; nucleotides outside the gene matches: 6. The CDR3 is made up of 15 amino acids. Germline V CDR1 and CDR2: KGHSH, LQKENI. Sequenced by immunoSEQ multiplex PCR; TCRdb stores in-frame clones only, minus some. The sample lists about 22,000 clones, around four fifths occurring once.

The receptor comes from a human donor in good health. The rearrangement uses TRBV18 and TRBJ1-1; the match to TRBD1 covers 8 bases. Sequencing input: CD4+ T cells from PBMCs, cultured in vitro. The CDR3 DNA sequence: TGTGCCAGCTCACCGAGGGCAGGGGGCGACACTGAAGCTTTCTTT. This gives the protein CASSPRAGGDTEAFF.